Following are 18 T cell receptor beta chains from one sample sequenced in a study of OX40 agonist ivuxolimab in advanced cancers. Clones were read by immunoSEQ multiplex PCR, and TCRdb kept only the in-frame ones, dropping some. The data contain 67,000 or so clones, 88% of them singletons. The source material was CD4+ or CD8+ T cells sorted from blood, sampled in a trial of the OX40 agonist ivuxolimab. The receptor source for this set is an adult with an advanced solid tumor such as melanoma, head and neck, liver or kidney cancer.

This chain links TRBV5-1 with TRBJ2-1; D is unclear. The CDR3 contains 14 residues. The germline CDR1 and CDR2 sequences are SGHRS and YFSETQ. The V end lost 0 bases, the J end lost 5 bases, and 9 bases lay between the germline ends. CDR3: CASSLGRPDNEQFF. The CDR3 bases are TGCGCCAGCAGCTTGGGGCGGCCTGACAATGAGCAGTTCTTC. The whole variable domain, filled in from reference TRBV5-1 and TRBJ2-1, reads KAGVTQTPRYLIKTRGQQVTLSCSPISGHRSVSWYQQTPGQGLQFLFEYFSETQRNKGNFPGRFSGRQFSNSRSEMNVSTLELGDSALYLCASSLGRPDNEQFFGPGTRLTVL.

This rearrangement joins TRBV7-2 to TRBJ2-3; D ambiguous. V was clipped by 2 bases and J by 4 bases, with 7 bases between them. The CDR3 is 13 amino acids. Germline V gives CDR1 SGHTA, CDR2 FQGNSA. This CDR3 reads CASSLPGADTQYF. CDR3 DNA: TGTGCCAGCAGCTTACCCGGTGCAGATACGCAGTATTTT.

This sequence joins TRBV6-1 and TRBJ2-1, with TRBD2 matching 11 bases. Germline loops: CDR1 MNHNS, CDR2 SASEGT. The CDR3 has 15 residues. J was trimmed by 9 bases and V by 6 bases; bases with no gene match: 10. CDR3 loop: CASRTRLAGMAEQFF. As DNA, the CDR3 is TGTGCCAGCAGGACTAGACTAGCGGGGATGGCTGAGCAGTTCTTC.

As to this clone: Other DNA sequences in the sample encode the same CDR3. V usage is TRBV7-2 and J usage is TRBJ1-3; D unclear. V was pared by 0 bases and J by 2 bases, with 5 bases between. CDR1 is SGHTA, CDR2 FQGNSA, per germline. This CDR3 comprises 14 residues. This CDR3 reads CASSLAGAGNTIYF. The CDR3 DNA reads TGTGCCAGCAGCTTAGCTGGGGCTGGAAACACCATATATTTT.

V is TRBV7-2 and J is TRBJ2-1; D possibly corresponds to TRBD1 (6 bases). With 2 bases removed from V and 4 bases from J, the gap between germline ends came to 12 bases. This CDR3 comprises 15 residues. Germline V lookup: CDR1 SGHTA, CDR2 FQGNSA. CDR3: CASSLISGAYNEQFF. The CDR3 DNA reads as TGTGCCAGCAGCTTAATATCAGGGGCATACAATGAGCAGTTCTTC.

DNA of the CDR3: TGTGCCAGCAGTGAATGGGCAGTTTATGGCTACACCTTC. It codes for CASSEWAVYGYTF. V and J are TRBV6-1 and TRBJ1-2, with no clear D. The ends were cut back, 2 bases at V and 5 bases at J, with 9 bases in the middle. The CDR3 extends over 13 amino acids. Germline CDR1 and CDR2: MNHNS and SASEGT.

The chain carries TRBV2 and TRBJ2-1, with 7 bases identical to TRBD2. The V gene's germline CDR1 is SNHLY and CDR2 FYNNEI. Trimming at V came to 6 bases and at J to 7 bases, leaving 12 bases not matched to a gene. This CDR3 comprises 15 residues. The DNA of the CDR3 is TGTGCCAGCAGCATCAGCGGGGCCTCGGCAAATGAGCAGTTCTTC. Protein sequence: CASSISGASANEQFF. The full variable domain, its missing parts supplied by reference TRBV2 and TRBJ2-1, is EPEVTQTPSHQVTQMGQEVILRCVPISNHLYFYWYRQILGQKVEFLVSFYNNEISEKSEIFDDQFSVERPDGSNFTLKIRSTKLEDSAMYFCASSISGASANEQFFGPGTRLTVL.

The J gene is TRBJ2-1, the V gene TRBV10-1, with 10 bases aligning to TRBD1. The CDR3 length is 16 residues. In germline, CDR1 is WNHNN, CDR2 SYGVQD (reference sequence). V was clipped by 8 bases and J by 11 bases; unmatched bases: 18. CDR3 nucleotide sequence: TGCGCCAGCGGGGGACAGGGGAGTCCCCGGATAGGGAAGCAGTTCTTC. Amino acids: CASGGQGSPRIGKQFF.

The chain links TRBV5-1 to TRBJ2-4; the match to TRBD1 covers 7 bases. Germline CDR1 and CDR2: SGHRS and YFSETQ. Trimming at V came to 7 bases and at J to 14 bases, leaving 21 bases not matched to a gene. The CDR3 is 15 amino acids. The CDR3 nucleotides are TGCGCCAGCCGCCCCCAATCGTCTCCGGGACAGAAGGAGTACTTC. Residues: CASRPQSSPGQKEYF.

The chain recombines TRBV6-1 with TRBJ1-5; TRBD1 matches 8 bases. Looked up from germline, CDR1 is MNHNS and CDR2 is SASEGT. V dropped 2 bases and J dropped 4; count of bases not matched to a gene: 1. CDR3 length: 14 residues. The CDR3: CASSERQGNQPQHF. The CDR3 coding sequence is TGTGCCAGCAGTGAACGACAGGGGAATCAGCCCCAGCATTTT.

This sequence joins TRBV30 and TRBJ2-7; 7 bases match TRBD2. With V trimmed by 0 bases and J by 4 bases, 3 bases remained unmatched. This CDR3 region has 13 residues. Germline V gives CDR1 GTSNPN, CDR2 SVGIG (reference sequence). The CDR3 bases are TGTGCCTGGAGTGTACAGCGGGGTTACGAGCAGTACTTC. Protein: CAWSVQRGYEQYF. The whole variable domain, remainder taken from reference TRBV30 and TRBJ2-7, is SQTIHQWPATLVQPVGSPLSLECTVEGTSNPNLYWYRQAAGRGLQLLFYSVGIGQISSEVPQNLSASRPQDRQFILSSKKLLLSDSGFYLCAWSVQRGYEQYFGPGTRLTVT.

The chain links TRBV7-2 to TRBJ1-1; tentative D call: TRBD1 (5 bases). V lost 1 base to trimming and J lost 7 bases, with 16 bases between them. The CDR3 spans 15 residues. Germline V gene data show CDR1 as SGHTA and CDR2 as FQGNSA. The CDR3: CASSLVVGGDSEAFF. In DNA form, the CDR3 reads TGTGCCAGCAGCTTAGTCGTGGGGGGAGACAGTGAAGCTTTCTTT.

CDR3 sequence: CASCITDRAGYTF. In DNA, the CDR3 is TGTGCCAGCTGCATAACGGACAGGGCTGGCTACACCTTC. The gene calls are TRBV6-1 and TRBJ1-2; TRBD1 aligns across 8 bases. V was pared by 8 bases and J by 7 bases, with 9 bases of the junction left unmatched. Germline CDR1 MNHNS, CDR2 SASEGT. This CDR3 contains 13 residues.

The chain uses TRBV5-1 and TRBJ2-1; the match to TRBD2 covers 8 bases. Germline loops: CDR1 SGHRS, CDR2 YFSETQ. The trim removed 6 bases at V and 8 bases at J, leaving 16 bases unmatched. CDR3 length: 16 residues. Written as DNA, the CDR3 is TGCGCCAGCAAACCCAGCGGGGGCTTTAACCGGGATGAGCAGTTCTTC. Amino acids: CASKPSGGFNRDEQFF.

The J gene is TRBJ2-2, the V gene TRBV5-3, with D hard to call. TRBV5-3 is flagged as an ORF with uncertain function. The CDR3 is 16 residues long. The V and J ends lost 2 bases and 0 bases respectively, with 11 bases between them. The CDR3 DNA reads TGTGCCAGAAGCTTTCGGTGGGATACGAACACCGGGGAGCTGTTTTTT. It codes for CARSFRWDTNTGELFF.

V usage is TRBV21-1 and J usage is TRBJ1-5; TRBD1, the table's D call, lacks a check against the DNA. TRBV21-1 is recorded as a pseudogene. The CDR3 totals 17 residues. CDR3 sequence reads: CASSSRDRGRRDQPQHF. CDR3 bases: TGTGCCAGCAGCAGCCGGGACAGGGGGCGGAGGGATCAGCCCCAGCATTTT.

V gene TRBV4-1 combines with J gene TRBJ2-7, with 9 bases identical to TRBD2. CDR3 length equals 18 residues. Germline V CDR1 and CDR2: MGHRA, YSYEKL. V was clipped by 4 bases and J by 1 base; unmatched bases: 14. The DNA of the CDR3 is TGCGCCAGCAGCCGGAGTCCCCTTGGTGGACTAGCGTCCTACGAGCAGTACTTC. This translates into CASSRSPLGGLASYEQYF.

The genes are TRBV4-1 and TRBJ2-7; D unclear. The CDR3 length is 15 residues. V lost 1 base and J lost 0, with 10 bases in between. CDR1 is MGHRA and CDR2 is YSYEKL in the germline V gene. The CDR3 nucleotides read TGCGCCAGCAGCCAAGTTGTCGGATTCTCCTACGAGCAGTACTTC. Translation: CASSQVVGFSYEQYF.